The 6 T cell receptor beta chains below were found in one sample sequenced in a study of T cell responses to AZD1222 COVID-19 vaccine. Only in-frame clones appear in the TCRdb table, and some are missing; sequencing was by immunoSEQ multiplex PCR. The sample lists about 100,000 clones; around 84% were seen once. Sequenced material: peripheral blood, taken on day 0 of AZD1222 vaccination. Receptors were obtained from an adult in good health.

The chain joins TRBV19 to TRBJ2-7; the D gene is possibly TRBD2 (7 bases). Germline V lookup: CDR1 LNHDA, CDR2 SQIVND (reference sequence). The CDR3 runs to 15 residues. Trimming took off 6 bases at V and 3 bases at J, with 18 bases between the two ends. CDR3 in amino acids: CASSTKGGPGYEQYF. The CDR3 DNA reads TGTGCCAGTAGCACAAAGGGGGGGCCAGGCTACGAGCAGTACTTC.

The chain uses TRBV30 and TRBJ1-3, with D unresolved. This CDR3 has 13 amino acids. CDR1 is GTSNPN and CDR2 is SVGIG in the germline V gene (reference sequence). Trimming shortened V by 2 bases and J by 0 bases, and 5 bases separated the two germline ends. This CDR3 reads CAWSPSSGNTIYF. In DNA form, the CDR3 reads TGTGCCTGGAGTCCCAGCTCTGGAAACACCATATATTTT.

The table lists this clone with a few counts. This chain uses TRBV5-1 with TRBJ2-1, with 11 bases identical to TRBD2. V trimming: 4 bases; J trimming: 8 bases; junction bases outside the gene matches: 11. The CDR3 covers 16 residues. Germline lookup yields CDR1 SGHRS and CDR2 YFSETQ. CDR3 sequence reads: CASSLPLAGGGDEQFF. The CDR3 DNA is TGCGCCAGCAGCCTGCCTCTAGCGGGGGGTGGCGATGAGCAGTTCTTC.

The gene calls are TRBV4-1 and TRBJ1-1; D call uncertain. This CDR3 spans 14 amino acids. Germline assignment: CDR1 MGHRA and CDR2 YSYEKL. The germline V and J ends were trimmed by 0 bases and 7 bases, with 12 bases remaining between them. The CDR3 nucleotides read TGCGCCAGCAGCCAAGATCGGGCAGCGGGTGAAGCTTTCTTT. Its protein is CASSQDRAAGEAFF.

On this clone: This sample also contains other DNA sequences that code for the same CDR3. The chain combines TRBV20-1 with TRBJ1-5, with D hard to call. The CDR3 is 12 residues long. Trimming took off 3 bases at V and 0 bases at J, with 3 bases between the two ends. Looked up from germline, CDR1 is DFQATT and CDR2 is SNEGSKA (reference sequence). The CDR3 spells CSASSSNQPQHF. CDR3 nucleotides: TGCAGTGCTAGTTCTAGCAATCAGCCCCAGCATTTT.

This chain uses TRBV3-1 (or the pseudogene TRBV3-2) with TRBJ2-5; perhaps TRBD2 as D (5 bases). Germline assignment: CDR1 LGHDT and CDR2 YNNKEL (reference sequence). The CDR3 covers 14 residues. Trimming took off 5 bases at V and 4 bases at J, with 14 bases between the two ends. The CDR3 loop reads CASSGSATGETQYF. The CDR3, as DNA: TGTGCCAGCAGCGGTAGCGCCACGGGAGAGACCCAGTACTTC.